The clone carrying this T cell receptor beta chain has just one count. This CDR3 region has 20 residues. Germline trimming cut 4 bases from V and 4 bases from J; bases unmatched to any gene: 23. Germline V lookup: CDR1 SGHAT, CDR2 FQDESV (reference sequence). Unique molecular identifiers were incorporated when the TCRbeta library was constructed. TCRdb re-analysed the PCR reads in MiXCR, keeping a single row per CDR3 protein. The sample lists roughly 500,000 distinct CDR3 sequences; less than 35% were seen once. The data originate from a study of T-cell reconstitution after alpha-beta-depleted transplantation in children.

The chain recombines TRBV11-1 with TRBJ2-3; TRBD2 matches at 7 bases. The sequence was collected from a human donor who donated a stem cell graft to a child with aplastic anemia. The sample here was PBMCs from the stem cell graft donor, taken from the stem cell graft. CDR3 region: CASSSSVEHLTGLAADTQYF. In DNA form, the CDR3 reads TGTGCCAGCAGCTCTTCTGTAGAGCATCTGACTGGGCTAGCGGCAGATACGCAGTATTTT.